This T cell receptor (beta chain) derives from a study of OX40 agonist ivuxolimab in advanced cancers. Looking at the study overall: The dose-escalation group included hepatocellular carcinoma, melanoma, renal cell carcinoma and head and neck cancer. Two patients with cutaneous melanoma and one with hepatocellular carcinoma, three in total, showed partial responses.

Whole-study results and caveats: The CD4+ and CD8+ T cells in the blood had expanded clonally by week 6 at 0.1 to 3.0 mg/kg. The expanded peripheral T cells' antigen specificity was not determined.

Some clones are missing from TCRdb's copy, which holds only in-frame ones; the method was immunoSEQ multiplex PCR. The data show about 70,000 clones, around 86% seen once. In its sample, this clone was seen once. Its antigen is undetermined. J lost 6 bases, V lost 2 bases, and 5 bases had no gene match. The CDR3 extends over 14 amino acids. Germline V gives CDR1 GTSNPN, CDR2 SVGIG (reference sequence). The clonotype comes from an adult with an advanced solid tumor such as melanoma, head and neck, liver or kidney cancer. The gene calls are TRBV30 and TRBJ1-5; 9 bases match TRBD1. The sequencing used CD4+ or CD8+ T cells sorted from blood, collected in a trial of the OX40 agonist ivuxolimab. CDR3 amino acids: CAWSRGQGSQPQHF. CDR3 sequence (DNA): TGTGCCTGGAGTCGGGGACAGGGTAGTCAGCCCCAGCATTTT. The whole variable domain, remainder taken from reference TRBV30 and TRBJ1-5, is SQTIHQWPATLVQPVGSPLSLECTVEGTSNPNLYWYRQAAGRGLQLLFYSVGIGQISSEVPQNLSASRPQDRQFILSSKKLLLSDSGFYLCAWSRGQGSQPQHFGDGTRLSIL.